This T cell receptor beta chain was observed in a study of blood T cell repertoires in COVID-19. CDR1 and CDR2 (germline): KGHDR, SFDVKD. The CDR3 has 16 amino acids. The V and J ends lost 4 bases and 5 bases, in that order; junction bases with no gene match: 10. Original handling: Reference gene primer amplification gave estimated nucleated cell counts. TCRdb's table, derived via immunoSEQ multiplex PCR, lists solely in-frame clones and lacks some. D and trimming were read from the DNA, whereas the V and J calls and clone size are those reported in that table. Found here are about 240,000 clones, around 86% of them singletons; the top ten hold 3% to 4%. Study members were between about 18 and 95 years old and lived in 24 US regions. Cohort allocation depended upon clinical history that participants reported.

This chain joins TRBV24-1 and TRBJ2-5; 9 bases fit TRBD2. This clonotype was obtained from a woman aged 35 to 49 with acute COVID-19. What was sequenced was PBMCs or T cells enriched from blood (not recorded which). This CDR3 is CATSDPGLASGETQYF. The CDR3 DNA reads as TGTGCCACCAGTGACCCGGGACTAGCCTCCGGGGAGACCCAGTACTTC.